What follows are 27 T cell receptor beta chains derived from one specimen sequenced in a study of metastatic and nonmetastatic thyroid tumors (dated by TCRdb to 2019 to 2021). Library prep was done by PCR. The sequencer listed for this sample is Illumina HiSeq 4000. Through fastp at Q25 and MiXCR, TCRdb rebuilt clones from the public reads, retaining in-frame beta chains. A total of roughly 40,000 clones appear in this sample, roughly a quarter of them only once. The ten largest clonotypes hold roughly 15% of the sample. None of the patients had been given any treatment before thyroid surgery. The sequencing sample was made of tumor tissue. These receptors all stem from a female donor with papillary thyroid cancer or a benign thyroid nodule (not recorded which). Some clones in this sample may be carry-over from other donors' samples.

The V and J genes are TRBV6-5 and TRBJ2-5; D is perhaps TRBD1 (5 bases). CDR1 and CDR2 from the germline V gene are MNHEY and SVGAGI. The CDR3 has 14 residues. V lost 0 bases to trimming and J lost 4 bases, with 9 bases between them. The CDR3 reads CASSYSGRAETQYF. The CDR3 region has the DNA TGTGCCAGCAGTTACTCGGGCAGGGCAGAGACCCAGTACTTC.

The chain is built from TRBV5-1 and TRBJ2-1, with 11 bases aligning to TRBD2. Unmatched junction bases numbered 5, after V lost 1 base and J lost 8 bases. The CDR3 totals 15 residues. Germline CDR1 SGHRS, CDR2 YFSETQ. CDR3 residues: CASSLWLAGGYEQFF. CDR3 nucleotide sequence: TGCGCCAGCAGCTTGTGGCTAGCGGGAGGCTATGAGCAGTTCTTC.

This clone was seen a few times. One end of the junction fails to match germline, which may point to a read error. This CDR3 reads CASTQGAVETQCF. The CDR3 nucleotides read TGTGCCAGCACCCAGGGGGCCGTAGAGACACAGTGCTTC. This sequence joins TRBV6-2 or TRBV6-3 and TRBJ2-5, with TRBD1 matching over 8 bases. In germline, CDR1 is MNHEY, CDR2 SVGEGT. CDR3 size: 13 residues.

This clone counts as medium-sized. The chain combines TRBV6-1 with TRBJ1-2; possible D gene TRBD1, 5 bases. This CDR3 has 12 residues. V was cut by 9 bases and J by 3 bases, with 11 bases left in between. Germline CDR1 and CDR2: MNHNS and SASEGT. The DNA of the CDR3 is TGTGCCAGTACAGGTCATGACTATGGCTACACCTTC. This gives the protein CASTGHDYGYTF.

The gene calls are TRBV12-3 or TRBV12-4 and TRBJ1-6; no clear D. This CDR3 has 12 residues. Trimming pared 4 bases from V and 7 bases from J, leaving 5 bases between. CDR3 sequence: CASSYGNSPLHF. The CDR3 DNA reads TGTGCCAGCAGTTACGGCAATTCACCCCTCCACTTT.

This clone is medium-sized by share. The rearrangement uses TRBV4-1 and TRBJ1-1; TRBD1 matches 7 bases. Germline V gene sequence: CDR1 MGHRA, CDR2 YSYEKL. V trimming: 5 bases; J trimming: 4 bases; junction bases outside the gene matches: 7. This CDR3 has 14 residues. This CDR3 reads CASSIQGVVTEAFF. The CDR3 nucleotides read TGCGCCAGCAGCATTCAGGGGGTAGTCACTGAAGCTTTCTTT.

This chain uses TRBV20-1 with TRBJ1-6; weak D call: TRBD1 (6 bases). The V gene's germline CDR1 is DFQATT and CDR2 SNEGSKA (reference sequence). CDR3 size: 12 residues. V lost 2 bases to trimming and J lost 10 bases, with 9 bases between them. CDR3 nucleotide sequence: TGCAGTGCTAGATCAGGGGACTCACCCCTCCACTTT. Encoded protein: CSARSGDSPLHF.

A single count supports this clone. V and J are TRBV5-1 and TRBJ2-3, with a weak D call TRBD2 (5 bases). The germline V and J ends were trimmed by 7 bases and 2 bases, with 8 bases remaining between them. Per germline, CDR1 SGHRS and CDR2 YFSETQ. The CDR3 contains 12 residues. The CDR3 loop is CASADYTDTQYF. In DNA, the CDR3 is TGCGCCAGCGCAGACTACACAGATACGCAGTATTTT.

This clone was counted between two and nine times. V gene TRBV6-1 combines with J gene TRBJ2-7; TRBD2 matches 7 bases. This CDR3 contains 14 residues. CDR1 is MNHNS, CDR2 SASEGT, per germline. V was clipped by 2 bases and J by 6 bases; unmatched bases: 7. CDR3 in amino acids: CASSEWRERGEQYF. The CDR3 DNA reads as TGTGCCAGCAGTGAATGGCGGGAGAGAGGCGAGCAGTACTTC.

This chain connects TRBV6-1 to TRBJ1-1; 8 nucleotides align to TRBD1. The CDR3 is 15 residues long. The germline gives CDR1 MNHNS, CDR2 SASEGT. The DNA for the CDR3 is TGTGAAAGCAGGACCCTTGGACAGGGTCGGACTGAAGCTTTCTTT. Amino acids: CESRTLGQGRTEAFF.

The chain combines TRBV7-8 with TRBJ2-1; the match to TRBD2 covers 10 bases. Looked up from germline, CDR1 is SGHVS and CDR2 is FQNEAQ. The CDR3 contains 17 residues. The V and J ends lost 1 base and 0 bases, in that order; junction bases with no gene match: 3. The CDR3 sequence: CASSLGPSGSSYNEQFF. The CDR3 coding sequence is TGTGCCAGCAGCTTAGGCCCTAGCGGGAGCTCCTACAATGAGCAGTTCTTC.

This rearrangement joins TRBV9 to TRBJ2-5, with a weak D call TRBD1 (5 bases). The germline CDR1 and CDR2 sequences are SGDLS and YYNGEE. V lost 1 base and J 7 bases, leaving 14 bases between the germline ends. The CDR3 is 14 residues long. The CDR3 spells CASSVQGGEGTQYF. CDR3 nucleotide sequence: TGTGCCAGCAGCGTACAGGGTGGAGAAGGGACCCAGTACTTC.

This clone was seen a handful of times. The rearrangement joins TRBV12-3 or TRBV12-4 to TRBJ1-3; D is unclear. The germline V and J ends were trimmed by 7 bases and 0 bases, with 13 bases remaining between them. The CDR3 contains 15 residues. Here the CDR3 reads CASTSLLSSGNTIYF. DNA for the CDR3: TGTGCCAGCACCTCCCTATTAAGCTCTGGAAACACCATATATTTT.

Details on this clone: Lacking the conserved final phenylalanine or tryptophan, this CDR3 likely reflects a read error. The CDR3, as DNA: TGCAGTGCTAGTGGACTAGCGGGATGGGATGAGCAGTTCCTC. Its translation is CSASGLAGWDEQFL. This chain connects TRBV20-1 to TRBJ2-1; 12 bases are shared with TRBD2. Germline trimming cut 3 bases from V and 8 bases from J; bases unmatched to any gene: 5. From germline, CDR1 is DFQATT and CDR2 SNEGSKA (reference sequence). The CDR3 totals 14 residues.

This sequence joins TRBV6-1 and TRBJ2-2; D is unresolved. Per the germline V gene, CDR1 is MNHNS and CDR2 is SASEGT. Trimming shortened V by 5 bases and J by 6 bases, and 7 bases separated the two germline ends. The CDR3 contains 12 residues. The CDR3 sequence: CASSSYAGELFF. The CDR3 DNA is TGTGCCAGCAGTAGCTATGCCGGGGAGCTGTTTTTT.

This clone was counted a few times. A much larger clone sits a single nucleotide away, making a read error possible. V and J are TRBV29-1 and TRBJ1-4, with D perhaps matching TRBD1 (5 bases). V was clipped by 7 bases and J by 13 bases, with 16 bases between them. The CDR3 length is 11 residues. CDR1 and CDR2 from the germline V gene are SQVTM and ANQGSEA. This CDR3 is CSALGPGPLFF. The CDR3 nucleotides are TGCAGCGCCCTGGGACCGGGGCCACTGTTTTTT.

The chain has TRBV5-5 and TRBJ2-1; the match to TRBD2 covers 13 bases. Per germline, CDR1 SGHKS and CDR2 YYEKEE (reference sequence). The CDR3 runs 15 residues. V was pared by 1 base and J by 8 bases, with 3 bases of the junction left unmatched. The CDR3 loop is CASSLTSGRAYEQFF. Here the CDR3 DNA reads TGTGCCAGCAGCTTGACTAGCGGGAGGGCGTATGAGCAGTTCTTC.

This clone was seen many times. The chain links TRBV27 to TRBJ2-1; 7 bases are a match to TRBD2. V shed 5 bases and J 0 bases; nucleotides not matched to a gene: 7. This CDR3 spans 16 amino acids. In germline, CDR1 is MNHEY, CDR2 SMNVEV (reference sequence). The CDR3 bases are TGTGCCAGCAGTACCCTAGGCGGGGGCTCCTACAATGAGCAGTTCTTC. This sequence encodes CASSTLGGGSYNEQFF.

CDR3 sequence (DNA): TGCAGCGTTGGACAGTCGAACTATGGCTACACCTTC. This encodes CSVGQSNYGYTF. This rearrangement joins TRBV29-1 to TRBJ1-2; weak D call: TRBD1 (5 bases). The germline CDR1 and CDR2 sequences are SQVTM and ANQGSEA. This CDR3 region has 12 residues. The V end lost 4 bases, the J end lost 2 bases, and 8 bases lay between the germline ends.

J is TRBJ2-3 and V is TRBV9; possibly TRBD1 for D (6 bases). This CDR3 is built from 13 residues. The V gene's germline CDR1 is SGDLS and CDR2 YYNGEE. V was trimmed by 3 bases and J by 4 bases, leaving 9 bases between them. This chain's CDR3 is CASSEGVPDTQYF. The DNA of the CDR3 is TGTGCCAGCAGCGAGGGGGTCCCAGATACGCAGTATTTT.

The chain joins TRBV4-2 to TRBJ2-6; D not certain. CDR1 LGHNA and CDR2 YNFKEQ come from the germline V gene. The CDR3 covers 16 residues. V lost 5 bases and J lost 0, with 11 bases in between. The CDR3 reads CASSSDPFSGANVLTF. The CDR3 DNA follows: TGTGCCAGCAGCTCCGACCCCTTCTCTGGGGCCAACGTCCTGACTTTC.

This clone was counted many times. Possible read error: a much larger clone is one base away. Here the CDR3 omits its conserved ending phenylalanine or tryptophan, so a read error is the likely source. The J gene is TRBJ2-7, the V gene TRBV5-1; TRBD2 aligns across 12 bases. Germline trimming cut 0 bases from V and 6 bases from J; bases unmatched to any gene: 10. Germline-derived CDR1 and CDR2 are SGHRS and YFSETQ. This CDR3 is built from 17 residues. The CDR3 DNA is TGCGCCAGCAGCTTGGGACTAGCGGGAGCCCAGTGGGGCGAGCAGTACCTC. Its protein product is CASSLGLAGAQWGEQYL.

This clone has at least ten counts. V gene TRBV4-3 combines with J gene TRBJ1-2; D not certain. The CDR3 loop spans 14 amino acids. Germline V gene sequence: CDR1 LGHNA, CDR2 YSLEER. V was pared by 6 bases and J by 0 bases, with 11 bases between. CDR3 sequence: CASSPRGANYGYTF. As DNA, the CDR3 is TGCGCCAGCAGTCCCCGGGGAGCTAACTATGGCTACACCTTC.

This chain joins TRBV19 and TRBJ1-5; D is undetermined. The CDR3 spans 13 residues. V dropped 10 bases and J dropped 5 bases, with 15 bases sitting between them. The germline gives CDR1 LNHDA, CDR2 SQIVND (reference sequence). In nucleotides, the CDR3 is TGTGCCACCAGCCCAGGAAACCATCAGCCCCAGCATTTT. Amino acid sequence: CATSPGNHQPQHF.

This clone appeared many times. V is TRBV19 and J is TRBJ2-3; TRBD2 matches at 10 bases. CDR3 size: 15 residues. Per germline, CDR1 LNHDA and CDR2 SQIVND (reference sequence). J lost 4 bases, V lost 3 bases, and 4 bases had no gene match. CDR3 DNA sequence: TGTGCCAGTAGTATGAGCGGGGGGGCCGCAGATACGCAGTATTTT. Protein product: CASSMSGGAADTQYF.

The chain couples TRBV3-1 to TRBJ1-1; D call uncertain. Germline V gene data show CDR1 as LGHDT and CDR2 as YNNKEL (reference sequence). The CDR3 loop spans 13 amino acids. The ends were cut back, 0 bases at V and 10 bases at J, with 12 bases in the middle. In DNA form, the CDR3 reads TGTGCCAGCAGCCAAGATCGGAGGGTTGCAGCTTTCTTT. It yields the protein CASSQDRRVAAFF.

The table lists this clone with many counts. J is TRBJ2-3 and V is TRBV27; D remains unclear. The CDR3 loop spans 13 amino acids. Trimming cost V 1 base and J 2 bases, with 4 bases left between them. Germline V CDR1 and CDR2: MNHEY, SMNVEV (reference sequence). DNA for the CDR3: TGTGCCAGCAGTTTATTTACCACAGATACGCAGTATTTT. Translating gives CASSLFTTDTQYF.